Listed below are T cell receptor beta chains from one sample, sequenced in a study of blood T cell repertoires in COVID-19. Using immunoSEQ multiplex PCR, the repertoire was profiled, and TCRdb retains in-frame clones only, with some absent. The sample holds 100,000 to 150,000 clones, over 65% seen once. Input material: peripheral blood. Receptors originate from a human donor with acute or convalescent COVID-19. The donor label of this sample is uncertain. CDR3s include the opening cysteine and the closing phenylalanine or tryptophan. A D gene is named only where the DNA matches it firmly. A row's size may be missing; if present it is once, few, many or a size class.

cdr3_nt cdr3_aa clone_size j_call v_call d_call
TGTGCCAGCAGCTCCGGGACAGGATACACTGAAGCTTTCTTT CASSSGTGYTEAFF once TRBJ1-1 TRBV7-9 TRBD1
TGTGCCAGCAGCCCAGAGGGGGGGCTGAGGACTGAAGCTTTCTTT CASSPEGGLRTEAFF . TRBJ1-1 TRBV7-6 .
TGTGCCAGCAGTTTCAGGGGTCTGGGCTACACCTTC CASSFRGLGYTF few TRBJ1-2 TRBV12-3/TRBV12-4 .
TGTGCCTGGAGCGACTATGCTATGAACACTGAAGCTTTCTTT CAWSDYAMNTEAFF . TRBJ1-1 TRBV30 .
TGTGCCAGCAGTGAACGACAGGGCTTGACTGAAGCTTTCTTT CASSERQGLTEAFF . TRBJ1-1 TRBV27 TRBD1
TGCAGCGTCGTTAGACAGGCAGGTAGGGAAGCTTTCTTT CSVVRQAGREAFF . TRBJ1-1 TRBV29-1 .
TGTGCCAGCAGTTCTGGACACAACTATGGCTACACCTTC CASSSGHNYGYTF many TRBJ1-2 TRBV12-3/TRBV12-4 .
TGTGCCAGCAGCGTAGCGGTTTTTGAGGGCAATGAGCAGTTCTTC CASSVAVFEGNEQFF . TRBJ2-1 TRBV9 .
TGTGCCAGCAGCGTATATCTCAGGGGCTCTGGAAACACCATATATTTT CASSVYLRGSGNTIYF . TRBJ1-3 TRBV9 .
TGCAGCGTTGAAGGACGGGGGGGCCGTGGGAATGAGCAGTTCTTC CSVEGRGGRGNEQFF . TRBJ2-1 TRBV29-1 TRBD2
TGTGCCAGCAGTTTCTCCCTAGCGGGGTTAACCTACGAGCAGTACTTC CASSFSLAGLTYEQYF few TRBJ2-7 TRBV28 TRBD2
TGTGCCTGGAGTGTACAGGGGCGAACTAATGAAAAACTGTTTTTT CAWSVQGRTNEKLFF few TRBJ1-4 TRBV30 TRBD1
TGTGCCAGCAGCTTCGTGCGGGCTAGCACAGATACGCAGTATTTT CASSFVRASTDTQYF . TRBJ2-3 TRBV5-6 .
TGTGCCAGTACGGAGGGTAGCAATCAGCCCCAGCATTTT CASTEGSNQPQHF . TRBJ1-5 TRBV12-3/TRBV12-4 .
TGCAGTGCTAGTAGGGGGAGGGACACTGAAGCTTTCTTT CSASRGRDTEAFF . TRBJ1-1 TRBV20-1 .
TGTGCCAGCAGCCACGGGGGGACTGGGGCCAACGTCCTGACTTTC CASSHGGTGANVLTF . TRBJ2-6 TRBV7-2 TRBD2
TGTGCCAGCAGTTCCTCGACAGGGGTCGGATCACCCCTCCACTTT CASSSSTGVGSPLHF . TRBJ1-6 TRBV27 TRBD1
TGTGCCAGCACCCGCCGCAGGGATTCACCCCTCCACTTT CASTRRRDSPLHF . TRBJ1-6 TRBV27 .
TGTGCCAGCAGCCCTTGGACAGGGGGCGGGAGAACAGATACGCAGTATTTT CASSPWTGGGRTDTQYF . TRBJ2-3 TRBV7-9 TRBD1
TGCAGCGTTGGGGTCCGGGACAGAGCTTTCTTT CSVGVRDRAFF . TRBJ1-1 TRBV29-1 TRBD1
TGCGCCAGCAGATTTCATAGGGACAGGGTCAAAGACACTGAAGCTTTCTTT CASRFHRDRVKDTEAFF . TRBJ1-1 TRBV4-1 TRBD1
TGTGCCAGTAGTATTGTAGGGAGAGCAACTAATGAAAAACTGTTTTTT CASSIVGRATNEKLFF few TRBJ1-4 TRBV19 .
TGTGCCAGCAGTGATCAGGGGGGCTCCTACAATGAGCAGTTCTTC CASSDQGGSYNEQFF . TRBJ2-1 TRBV2 .
TGTGCCAGCAGTGAAGTGGCCCGCAGCTCTGGAAACACCATATATTTT CASSEVARSSGNTIYF once TRBJ1-3 TRBV6-1 .
TGCGCCAGCAGCCAATCTTCTGGGGCCAACGTCCTGACTTTC CASSQSSGANVLTF . TRBJ2-6 TRBV4-1 .
TGTGCCAGCAGCTTAAGTGTTTGGGACTACGGAAACACCATATATTTT CASSLSVWDYGNTIYF many TRBJ1-3 TRBV7-9 .
TGTGCCAGCAGCCCCCGCCGACAGGGTGTCTCACCCCTCCACTTT CASSPRRQGVSPLHF . TRBJ1-6 TRBV3-1/TRBV3-2 TRBD1
TGCACCAGCAGCCGGTTGCTGGACAGATCAGGGAACACTGAAGCTTTCTTT CTSSRLLDRSGNTEAFF . TRBJ1-1 TRBV1 .
TGCAGTGCTATCAGGGCCGGGGAGCTGTTTTTT CSAIRAGELFF few TRBJ2-2 TRBV20-1 .
TGTGCGGCTACTACCGGGACGACAGGGAACACTGAAGCTTTCTTT CAATTGTTGNTEAFF . TRBJ1-1 TRBV28 .
TGTGCCATCAGTGAGAGAGTTGAAAAACTGTTTTTT CAISERVEKLFF . TRBJ1-4 TRBV10-3 .
TGTGCCAGCAGCTCAGTCCCGGGTCGCGAGCAGTACTTC CASSSVPGREQYF . TRBJ2-7 TRBV7-3 .
TGTGCCAGCAGCAGCTGGGGACTCATTGGAAACACCATATATTTT CASSSWGLIGNTIYF . TRBJ1-3 TRBV5-6 .
TGTGCCAGCAGCTTCGGGGGACTAGCGGGAATAGATACGCAGTATTTT CASSFGGLAGIDTQYF . TRBJ2-3 TRBV7-3 TRBD2
TGTGCCAGCAGCTTCCTACGAGACAGAGCTTTCTTT CASSFLRDRAFF . TRBJ1-1 TRBV5-8 .
TGTGCCAGCAGCCCTCTAGCGGGGGGATTCACAGATACGCAGTATTTT CASSPLAGGFTDTQYF . TRBJ2-3 TRBV9 TRBD2
TGTGCCACCAGCACCTACAGGGGAAGAACTGAAGCTTTCTTT CATSTYRGRTEAFF . TRBJ1-1 TRBV15 TRBD1
TGTGCCAGCACCTCAGACAGGGAGGCACAGCCCCAGCATTTT CASTSDREAQPQHF . TRBJ1-5 TRBV6-8 TRBD1
TGTGCCAGTAGTCGAACAGGGACAGGGATAGAGACCCAGTACTTC CASSRTGTGIETQYF . TRBJ2-5 TRBV19 TRBD1
TGCGCCAGCAGCTTGCGGGATCCAGATACGCAGTATTTT CASSLRDPDTQYF . TRBJ2-3 TRBV5-1 .
TGTGCCAGCAGCTTAATGGGGCTGAACACTGAAGCTTTCTTT CASSLMGLNTEAFF . TRBJ1-1 TRBV7-9 .
TGCGCCAGCAGCTACGCGGCGGATCAGTACTCACCCCTCCACTTT CASSYAADQYSPLHF . TRBJ1-6 TRBV5-1 .
TGTGCCACCTCGAGGGGGAGCGCAGATACGCAGTATTTT CATSRGSADTQYF . TRBJ2-3 TRBV24-1 .
TGTGCCAGCAGCTTAGAAGGGAGGAACACCGGGGAGCTGTTTTTT CASSLEGRNTGELFF . TRBJ2-2 TRBV7-9 .
TGCGCCAGCAGCCCCGAGGCTAGAGGAGCCGGGGAGCTGTTTTTT CASSPEARGAGELFF . TRBJ2-2 TRBV5-1 .
TGTGCCAGCAGCCCGGAAGCGCGTCCAGAACACTACACCTTC CASSPEARPEHYTF . TRBJ1-2 TRBV3-1/TRBV3-2 .
TGCGCCAGCAGGAAGGTGGCGGGGGAAGGGGAGACCCAGTACTTC CASRKVAGEGETQYF once TRBJ2-5 TRBV5-1 TRBD2
TGTGCCAGCAGTGAAGCGCTTCGGGGCAGGGGGGTGGATTTT CASSEALRGRGVDF . TRBJ1-3 TRBV2 TRBD1
TGCGCCAGCAGCTTGGGGGACAGGGAGTACAATGAGCAGTTCTTC CASSLGDREYNEQFF . TRBJ2-1 TRBV5-1 TRBD1